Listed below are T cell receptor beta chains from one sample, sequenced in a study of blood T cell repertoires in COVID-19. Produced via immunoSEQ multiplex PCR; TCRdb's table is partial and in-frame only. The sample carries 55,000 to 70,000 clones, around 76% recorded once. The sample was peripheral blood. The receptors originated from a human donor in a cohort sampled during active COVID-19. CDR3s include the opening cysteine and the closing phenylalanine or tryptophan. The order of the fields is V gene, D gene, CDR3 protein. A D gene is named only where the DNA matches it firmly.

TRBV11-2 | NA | CASSVNRVAGANVLTF
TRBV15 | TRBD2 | CATGGEFYNEQFF
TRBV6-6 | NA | CASRWTENYEQYF
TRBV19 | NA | CASSIVGGDSSYEQYF
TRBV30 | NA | CAGGRDAPLHF
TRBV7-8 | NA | CASSLALGARETQYF
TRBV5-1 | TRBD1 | CASSLATQGRANVLTF
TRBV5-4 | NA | CASSSPGESYGYTF
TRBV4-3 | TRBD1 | CASSQETGSEQYF
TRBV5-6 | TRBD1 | CASSFGTGTSNEQFF
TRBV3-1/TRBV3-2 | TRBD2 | CASSRMGSGGGTDTQYF
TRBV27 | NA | CASSTSLTADTQYF
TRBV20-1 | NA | CSATYSYEQYF
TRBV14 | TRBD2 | CASGVAGAGANVLTF
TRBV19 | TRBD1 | CASRTGEWGAGELFF
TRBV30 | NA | CALTKNTEAFF
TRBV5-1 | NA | CASSSNIAEETQYF
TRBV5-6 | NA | CASSPDPGATNEKLFF
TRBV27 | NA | CASSPPYASPLHF
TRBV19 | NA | CASSGNRGLYEQYF
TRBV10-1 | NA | CASSESGLPPHEQYF
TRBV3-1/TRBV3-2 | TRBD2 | CASSPGLAEIYEQYF
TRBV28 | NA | CASSLTSTFLDEQFF
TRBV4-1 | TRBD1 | CASSPGTGPRDSYNSPLHF
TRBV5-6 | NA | CASSFVEGDEQYF
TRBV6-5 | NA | CASSYSTTSTDTQYF
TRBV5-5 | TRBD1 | CASSHDRGLGGYTF
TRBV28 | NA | CASSLASDNEQFF
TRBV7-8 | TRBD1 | CASSSWGQANQPQHF
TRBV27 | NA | CASSFGGSGENIQYF
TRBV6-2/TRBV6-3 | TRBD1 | CASSSLTGEDTDTQYF
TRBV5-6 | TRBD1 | CASSLLGTGGGETQYF
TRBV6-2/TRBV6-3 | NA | CASSQRRQAKTEAFF
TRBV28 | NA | CASSSLDRNSYEQYF
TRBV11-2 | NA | CASSPRAPSYEKLFF
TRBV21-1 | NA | CASSKVRQYNSPLHF
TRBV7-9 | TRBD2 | CASSFSLGGGNYEQYF
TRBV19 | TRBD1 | CASRSGQGTYGYTF
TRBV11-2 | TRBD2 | CASSLLAGAAYEQYF
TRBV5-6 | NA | CASSTQGMSPLHF
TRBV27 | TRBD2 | CASSFTSGPSYEQYF
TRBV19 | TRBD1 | CASSIINRGSNQPQHF
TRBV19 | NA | CASSIAQASYEQYF
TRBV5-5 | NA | CASSLAANEKLFF
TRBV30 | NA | CAWSAVAVEAFF
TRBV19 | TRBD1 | CASSSGTGLFSNQPQHF
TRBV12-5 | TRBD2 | CASGLPKGLAGFYEQYF
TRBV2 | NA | CASSPTYEQYF
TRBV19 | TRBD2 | CASSAGVPISGANVLTF
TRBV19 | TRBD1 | CASRTGVYQPQHF
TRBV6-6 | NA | CASRLPGKIYEQYF